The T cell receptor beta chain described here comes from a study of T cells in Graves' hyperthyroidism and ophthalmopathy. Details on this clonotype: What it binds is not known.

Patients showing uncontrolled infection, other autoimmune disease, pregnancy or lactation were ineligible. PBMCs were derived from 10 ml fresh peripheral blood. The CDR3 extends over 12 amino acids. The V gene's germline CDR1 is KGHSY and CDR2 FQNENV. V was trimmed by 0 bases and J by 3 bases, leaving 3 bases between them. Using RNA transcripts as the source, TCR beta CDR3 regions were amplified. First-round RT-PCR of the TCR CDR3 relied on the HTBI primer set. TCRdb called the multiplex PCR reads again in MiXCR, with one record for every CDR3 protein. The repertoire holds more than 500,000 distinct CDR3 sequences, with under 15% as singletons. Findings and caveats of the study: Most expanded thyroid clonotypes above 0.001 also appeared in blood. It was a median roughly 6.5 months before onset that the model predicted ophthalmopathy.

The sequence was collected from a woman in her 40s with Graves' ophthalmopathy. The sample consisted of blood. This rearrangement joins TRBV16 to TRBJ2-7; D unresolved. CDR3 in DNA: TGTGCCAGCAGCCAATCAAACTACGAGCAGTACTTC. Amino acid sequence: CASSQSNYEQYF.